This T cell receptor (beta chain) was captured by sequencing in a study of response to subunit inactivated influenza vaccine. Study outcomes and limitations: That few new T cells are recruited by each seasonal influenza vaccination was the authors' suggestion.

Germline values: CDR1 SGHRS, CDR2 YFSETQ. V was clipped by 4 bases and J by 1 base, with 10 bases between them. The length of the CDR3 is 14 residues. There are a few counts of this clonotype. Antigen unknown. A single record per CDR3 protein comes from TCRdb applying MiXCR to the RT-PCR reads. The table includes about 480,000 distinct CDR3 sequences, approximately 24% detected once. This TCR was sampled from a man aged 45-65 years who received an inactivated influenza vaccine. The chain recombines TRBV5-1 with TRBJ2-3; D is ambiguous. The sequencing used CD4+ T cells sorted from PBMCs, collected roughly 5 days after vaccination. The CDR3 DNA is TGCGCCAGCAGCCTAGGAAGTGGCACAGATACGCAGTATTTT. Its protein product is CASSLGSGTDTQYF.